The present T cell receptor beta chain was sequenced within a study of beta chain features in type 1 diabetes. V shed 6 bases and J 8 bases; nucleotides not matched to a gene: 8. The CDR3 length is 14 residues. The germline gives CDR1 MNHEY, CDR2 SVGAGI. Points on this clone: Its antigen is not known.

Reverse transcribing all isolated RNA meant expressed TCRB transcripts were sequenced. The data were produced by immunoSEQ multiplex PCR, yet TCRdb's version contains in-frame clones alone and is incomplete. The sample includes over 150,000 clones, roughly 8% of them seen just once. Overall study findings and caveats: The study found moderately but significantly shorter TCRB CDR3s in all four CD4+ subsets of Type 1 diabetes patients. HLA influence on TCRB rearrangement stayed unresolved here.

The clonotype was recovered from a man aged 18-30 years with type 1 diabetes. Sequenced: central memory CD4+ T cells from blood. The genes are TRBV6-5 and TRBJ2-1; 9 nucleotides align to TRBD1. The CDR3 is CASRTMTGGYEQFF. CDR3 DNA: TGTGCCAGCAGGACCATGACAGGGGGGTATGAGCAGTTCTTC.